This T cell receptor (beta chain) emerged from a study of shared clonotypes between healthy human individuals. Positively selected for CCR7, the CD45RO-negative cells used as naive CD8 cells excluded terminally differentiated effector memory CD45RA+ cells. V was cut by 0 bases and J by 1 base, with 13 bases left in between. This CDR3 has 17 amino acids. Germline-derived CDR1 and CDR2 are LNHDA and SQIVND (reference sequence). General study points: A generally larger estimated richness was seen in naive subsets than in memory subsets. The study found lower generation probabilities in non-shared clonotypes than in those shared by all four donors.

Data came from immunoSEQ multiplex PCR; TCRdb stores just in-frame clones and leaves some out. The table records 2 million or so clones, less than 95% of them present only once. Turning to this clone: Its specificity is unknown.

The gene calls are TRBV19 and TRBJ1-5, with D unresolved. The source of this sequence is a man between 18 and 29 years old in good health. Source material: naive CD8+ T cells sorted from blood. As DNA, the CDR3 is TGTGCCAGTAGTATAGATCTGGAGGCGCTGAGCAATCAGCCCCAGCATTTT. It encodes CASSIDLEALSNQPQHF.